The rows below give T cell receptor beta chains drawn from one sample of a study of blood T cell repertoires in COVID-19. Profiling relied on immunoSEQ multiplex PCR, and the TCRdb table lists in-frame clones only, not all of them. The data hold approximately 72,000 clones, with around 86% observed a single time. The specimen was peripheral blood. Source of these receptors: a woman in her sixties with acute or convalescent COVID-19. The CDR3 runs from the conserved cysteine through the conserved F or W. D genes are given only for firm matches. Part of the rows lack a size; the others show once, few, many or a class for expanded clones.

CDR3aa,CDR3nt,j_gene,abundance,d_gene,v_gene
CASSPRRPPYSGEQYF,TGTGCCAGTAGTCCCCGACGTCCACCCTACTCGGGGGAGCAGTACTTC,TRBJ2-7,-,-,TRBV19
CASKWDRGPDTQYF,TGTGCCAGCAAATGGGACAGGGGGCCCGATACGCAGTATTTT,TRBJ2-3,-,TRBD1,TRBV2
CASSQRDEQFF,TGTGCCAGCTCACAGCGGGATGAGCAGTTCTTC,TRBJ2-1,-,-,TRBV18
CASEGQGAVEAFF,TGTGCCAGCGAGGGTCAGGGGGCCGTTGAAGCTTTCTTT,TRBJ1-1,-,TRBD1,TRBV28
CASSGWGDRGQYEQYF,TGTGCCAGCAGTGGATGGGGGGACAGGGGTCAGTACGAGCAGTACTTC,TRBJ2-7,-,TRBD1,TRBV2
CASSPGGPTGRAYGYTF,TGTGCCAGCAGTCCAGGGGGGCCAACCGGAAGAGCCTATGGCTACACCTTC,TRBJ1-2,-,TRBD1,TRBV28
CASSPRTSGGSYTDTQYF,TGCGCCAGCAGCCCCAGGACTAGCGGGGGTTCGTACACAGATACGCAGTATTTT,TRBJ2-3,-,TRBD2,TRBV5-1
CASSESGIRGGTEAFF,TGTGCCAGCAGTGAATCAGGGATAAGGGGTGGCACTGAAGCTTTCTTT,TRBJ1-1,-,-,TRBV25-1
CASSLKGTGRPGNTIYF,TGTGCCAGCAGTTTAAAGGGGACAGGGAGACCTGGAAACACCATATATTTT,TRBJ1-3,-,TRBD1,TRBV28
CARQGIQPQHF,TGTGCCAGACAGGGAATCCAGCCCCAGCATTTT,TRBJ1-5,-,-,TRBV21-1
CASSDRLHWGTGELFF,TGTGCCAGCTCGGACAGGCTACATTGGGGCACCGGGGAGCTGTTTTTT,TRBJ2-2,-,TRBD1,TRBV4-2
CASSLGHQVNTGELFF,TGTGCCAGCAGCTTGGGACACCAAGTTAACACCGGGGAGCTGTTTTTT,TRBJ2-2,-,-,TRBV5-8
CASSPGTGDSPLHF,TGTGCCAGCAGTCCCGGGACAGGGGATTCACCCCTCCACTTT,TRBJ1-6,-,TRBD1,TRBV2
CASRRADTQYF,TGTGCCAGTAGGAGAGCCGATACGCAGTATTTT,TRBJ2-3,-,-,TRBV19
CASSLGLAGNEQFF,TGTGCCAGCAGTCTGGGGCTAGCGGGGAATGAGCAGTTCTTC,TRBJ2-1,once,TRBD2,TRBV27
CASSVVQGAVDTQYF,TGTGCCAGCAGCGTAGTCCAGGGGGCGGTAGATACGCAGTATTTT,TRBJ2-3,-,TRBD1,TRBV9
CASSQDRESTQYF,TGTGCCAGCAGCCAAGACCGGGAAAGTACGCAGTATTTT,TRBJ2-3,-,-,TRBV3-1/TRBV3-2
CASSESRAAGEQYF,TGTGCCAGCAGTGAAAGTCGGGCCGCAGGGGAGCAGTACTTC,TRBJ2-7,-,-,TRBV2
CATSRSLADYEQYF,TGTGCCACCAGCAGATCCCTCGCAGACTACGAGCAGTACTTC,TRBJ2-7,-,-,TRBV15
CASSLRLRSEGRNGYTF,TGTGCCAGCAGCTTGAGGTTGAGATCTGAGGGCCGAAATGGCTACACCTTC,TRBJ1-2,-,-,TRBV5-8
CASSVNMRGTIYF,TGTGCCAGCAGCGTAAATATGCGCGGGACCATATATTTT,TRBJ1-3,-,-,TRBV9
CASSLNQGTEAFF,TGTGCCAGCAGCTTGAACCAGGGGACTGAAGCTTTCTTT,TRBJ1-1,-,-,TRBV5-6
CATSDPADRSPYEQYF,TGTGCCACCAGTGATCCTGCTGATAGGAGTCCCTACGAGCAGTACTTC,TRBJ2-7,-,-,TRBV24-1
CASSSNQGKGGELFF,TGTGCCAGCAGCTCAAATCAGGGAAAAGGCGGGGAGCTGTTTTTT,TRBJ2-2,-,-,TRBV11-2
CASSLAGGFTEAFF,TGTGCCAGCAGCTTGGCAGGAGGGTTCACTGAAGCTTTCTTT,TRBJ1-1,-,-,TRBV5-6
CASSKTPGTSETYEQYF,TGTGCCAGCAGCAAAACCCCCGGGACTAGCGAAACCTACGAGCAGTACTTC,TRBJ2-7,-,TRBD2,TRBV7-9
CASSFESGGATGELFF,TGTGCCAGCAGCTTTGAGAGCGGGGGGGCCACCGGGGAGCTGTTTTTT,TRBJ2-2,-,TRBD2,TRBV5-4
CASSTLQEQFF,TGTGCCAGCAGCACTCTACAGGAGCAGTTCTTC,TRBJ2-1,once,-,TRBV6-5
CATSREGRVYEQYF,TGTGCCACCAGCAGAGAGGGCCGAGTCTACGAGCAGTACTTC,TRBJ2-7,-,-,TRBV15
CSVAQAAPTEAFF,TGCAGCGTTGCTCAGGCAGCCCCCACTGAAGCTTTCTTT,TRBJ1-1,-,-,TRBV29-1
CAWTPRPRGNYGYTF,TGTGCCTGGACCCCTAGACCTCGAGGGAACTATGGCTACACCTTC,TRBJ1-2,-,-,TRBV30
CATSLGDTQYF,TGTGCCACCAGTCTAGGAGATACGCAGTATTTT,TRBJ2-3,once,-,TRBV24-1
CASSLVAGNYGYTF,TGCGCCAGCAGCTTGGTCGCCGGTAACTATGGCTACACCTTC,TRBJ1-2,-,-,TRBV5-1
CAKSLPGERETQYF,TGTGCCAAGTCCCTCCCGGGGGAAAGGGAGACCCAGTACTTC,TRBJ2-5,once,-,TRBV19
CASRAATRVGETQYF,TGTGCCAGCAGGGCCGCAACGAGGGTTGGAGAGACCCAGTACTTC,TRBJ2-5,-,-,TRBV2
CASSLDSNSYNEQFF,TGCGCCAGCAGCTTGGACAGTAACTCCTACAATGAGCAGTTCTTC,TRBJ2-1,-,-,TRBV5-1
CASSQSSGRYQETQYF,TGTGCCAGCAGCCAAAGCAGCGGCCGGTACCAAGAGACCCAGTACTTC,TRBJ2-5,-,-,TRBV14
CASSQGSTGPQTGGNTIYF,TGTGCCAGCAGCCAAGGTTCGACAGGGCCCCAAACCGGCGGAAACACCATATATTTT,TRBJ1-3,-,TRBD1,TRBV3-1/TRBV3-2
CASSPGTGVTGYTF,TGTGCCAGCAGTCCCGGGACAGGGGTTACCGGCTACACCTTC,TRBJ1-2,-,TRBD1,TRBV6-5
CASSSGTSGGLGEQFF,TGTGCCAGCAGCTCCGGGACTAGCGGGGGGCTTGGGGAGCAGTTCTTC,TRBJ2-1,-,TRBD2,TRBV2
CASSFPPGGEGTSYTF,TGTGCCAGCAGCTTTCCCCCCGGGGGTGAGGGAACGAGCTACACCTTC,TRBJ1-2,-,-,TRBV9
CASRGAGGDEKLFF,TGTGCCAGCCGAGGTGCGGGGGGGGATGAAAAACTGTTTTTT,TRBJ1-4,once,-,TRBV5-4
CASSLSGDADTQYF,TGTGCCAGCAGTCTTAGCGGGGACGCAGATACGCAGTATTTT,TRBJ2-3,-,TRBD2,TRBV28
CASSLIKGVREKLFF,TGTGCCAGCAGCTTGATCAAGGGGGTGAGGGAAAAACTGTTTTTT,TRBJ1-4,-,-,TRBV5-6
CASSLGLTSGQETQYF,TGTGCCAGCAGCTTGGGACTTACTAGCGGCCAAGAGACCCAGTACTTC,TRBJ2-5,-,TRBD2,TRBV5-5
CASSRRTAANYGYTF,TGTGCCAGCAGCCGGAGGACAGCCGCTAACTATGGCTACACCTTC,TRBJ1-2,-,-,TRBV3-1/TRBV3-2
CASRGTGASEKLFF,TGCGCCAGCAGGGGGACAGGGGCGAGCGAAAAACTGTTTTTT,TRBJ1-4,-,TRBD1,TRBV4-1
CASEGTNQETQYF,TGTGCCAGCGAGGGCACCAACCAAGAGACCCAGTACTTC,TRBJ2-5,-,-,TRBV2
CASSLFGGDEQYF,TGTGCCAGCAGCTTGTTCGGGGGGGACGAGCAGTACTTC,TRBJ2-7,-,TRBD2,TRBV5-4
CASRLAGGYSSTDTQYF,TGTGCCAGCAGACTAGCGGGGGGATACTCAAGCACAGATACGCAGTATTTT,TRBJ2-3,few,TRBD2,TRBV2
CAISESSGGTDTQYF,TGTGCCATCAGTGAATCTAGCGGGGGCACAGATACGCAGTATTTT,TRBJ2-3,-,TRBD2,TRBV10-3
CASSGGRGGNQPQHF,TGTGCCAGCAGTGGTGGCAGGGGTGGCAATCAGCCCCAGCATTTT,TRBJ1-5,-,-,TRBV2
CASSVEPGANVLTF,TGTGCCAGCAGCGTAGAGCCCGGGGCCAACGTCCTGACTTTC,TRBJ2-6,once,-,TRBV9
CASSSPRGQGAAGELFF,TGTGCCAGCAGCTCCCCCCGAGGACAGGGGGCCGCCGGGGAGCTGTTTTTT,TRBJ2-2,-,TRBD1,TRBV5-4
CASSPYGGAYEQYF,TGTGCCAGCAGCCCCTATGGGGGGGCCTACGAGCAGTACTTC,TRBJ2-7,few,TRBD2,TRBV27